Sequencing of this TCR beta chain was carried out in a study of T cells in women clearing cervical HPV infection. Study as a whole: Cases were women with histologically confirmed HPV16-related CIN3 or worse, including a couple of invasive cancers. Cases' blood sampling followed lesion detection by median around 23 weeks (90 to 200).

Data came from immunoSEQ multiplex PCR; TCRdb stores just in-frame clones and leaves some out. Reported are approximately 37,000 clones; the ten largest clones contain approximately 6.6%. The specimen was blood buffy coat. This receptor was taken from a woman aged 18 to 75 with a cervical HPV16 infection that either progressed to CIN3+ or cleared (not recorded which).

CDR3 amino acids: CASSSGLAGVDDYTF. The part of the CDR3 DNA that was read is TGTGCCAGCAGCTCCGGACTAGCGGGGGTAGATGAC. The V call is TRBV7-7, the J call TRBJ1-2, with D possibly matching TRBD1 (5 bases). The read is 3 residues too short to cover the CDR3 end, so that end is filled in from the germline J gene. This CDR3 contains 15 residues. Looked up from germline, CDR1 is SSHAT and CDR2 is FNYEAQ (reference sequence).